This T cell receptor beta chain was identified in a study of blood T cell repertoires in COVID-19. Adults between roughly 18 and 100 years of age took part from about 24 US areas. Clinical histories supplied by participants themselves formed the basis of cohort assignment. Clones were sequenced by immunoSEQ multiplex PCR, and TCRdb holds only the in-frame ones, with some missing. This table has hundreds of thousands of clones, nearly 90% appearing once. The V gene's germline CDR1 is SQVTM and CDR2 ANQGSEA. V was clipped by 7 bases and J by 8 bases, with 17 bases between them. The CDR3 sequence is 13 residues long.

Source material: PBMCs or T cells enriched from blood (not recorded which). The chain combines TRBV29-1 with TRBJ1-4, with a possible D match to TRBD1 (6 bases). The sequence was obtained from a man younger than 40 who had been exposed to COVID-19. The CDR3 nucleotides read TGCAGCGCCGAGACAGGAGGAGAAGAAAAACTGTTTTTT. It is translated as CSAETGGEEKLFF.